The 28 T cell receptor beta chains presented below share a single source sample, sequenced in a study of spatial heterogeneity in lung cancer. Time point given: sample taken at primary tumor resection. Without sorting, whole RNA was sequenced from tumor, nontumor lung or frozen PBMC. Each CDR3 protein is one row after TCRdb ran MiXCR on the 5' RACE reads. The table has around 4,000 distinct CDR3 sequences, 30% to 35% seen once. The sample consisted of PBMCs, taken at surgery. All receptors derive from a male donor with early-stage non-small cell lung cancer.

With regard to this clonotype: A library made for alpha chains picked up this beta chain off target, so its size means little. This chain connects TRBV28 to TRBJ2-7, with D perhaps matching TRBD1 (6 bases). The V and J ends lost 2 bases and 3 bases respectively, with 11 bases between them. The CDR3 is 14 residues long. The germline gives CDR1 MDHEN, CDR2 SYDVKM. The CDR3 is CASSLIQGVYEQYF. DNA of the CDR3: TGTGCCAGCAGTTTAATACAGGGAGTCTACGAGCAGTACTTC.

On this clonotype: Since it is a stray read in a library aimed at alpha chains, this beta chain has a size that is not meaningful. The chain recombines TRBV27 with TRBJ1-2; 11 bases match TRBD1. With 6 bases clipped from V and 1 base from J, the junction kept 1 base outside the gene matches. The germline CDR1 and CDR2 sequences are MNHEY and SMNVEV (reference sequence). The length of the CDR3 is 14 residues. CDR3 sequence (DNA): TGTGCCAGCAGGGGACAGGGGGTTAACTATGGCTACACCTTC. This sequence encodes CASRGQGVNYGYTF.

This clonotype was found once. This beta chain lies outside the target of a library built for alpha chains; its clone size means little. The genes are TRBV28 and TRBJ2-1; the match to TRBD2 covers 7 bases. The V and J ends lost 3 bases and 7 bases, in that order; junction bases with no gene match: 9. The CDR3 covers 15 residues. Germline V gene data show CDR1 as MDHEN and CDR2 as SYDVKM. The CDR3 spells CASSLWTGGSNEQFF. The CDR3, as DNA: TGTGCCAGCAGTTTGTGGACGGGAGGTAGTAATGAGCAGTTCTTC.

There are a few counts of this clonotype. As an off-target read in a library built for alpha chains, this beta chain has a frequency of little significance. The CDR3 sequence: CATLGQGAENEQFF. The CDR3, as DNA: TGTGCCACCTTAGGTCAGGGGGCGGAAAATGAGCAGTTCTTC. V is TRBV7-9 and J is TRBJ2-1; TRBD1 agrees at 8 bases. V was clipped by 10 bases and J by 7 bases; unmatched bases: 12. The CDR3 extends over 14 amino acids. CDR1 is SEHNR, CDR2 FQNEAQ, per germline (reference sequence).

For this clonotype: This beta chain is off target for a library built for alpha chains, so its abundance means little. This sequence joins TRBV7-9 and TRBJ2-2; weak D call: TRBD1 (6 bases). The CDR3 totals 14 residues. Germline loops: CDR1 SEHNR, CDR2 FQNEAQ (reference sequence). Trimming left V 6 bases short and J 10 bases short, with 18 bases between. CDR3 nucleotides: TGTGCCAGCAGGTTCGGACAGACCCCGGAGGAGCTGTTTTTT. Encoded protein: CASRFGQTPEELFF.

This clonotype was counted only a few times. This beta chain appears as a stray read in a library generated for alpha chains; its size is not informative. This chain links TRBV5-5 with TRBJ1-2, with a tentative D call TRBD1 (6 bases). Germline V gene data show CDR1 as SGHKS and CDR2 as YYEKEE (reference sequence). V lost 0 bases and J 5 bases, leaving 8 bases between the germline ends. The CDR3 consists of 13 residues. The chain's CDR3 is CASSLDRAYGYTF. CDR3 coding DNA: TGTGCCAGCAGCTTGGACAGGGCATATGGCTACACCTTC.

Turning to this clonotype: The library was built for alpha chains, so this beta chain is an off-target read and its size means little. The chain is built from TRBV24-1 and TRBJ2-2; D might be TRBD1 (5 bases). This CDR3 comprises 15 residues. CDR1 is KGHDR, CDR2 SFDVKD, per germline. Trimming took 4 bases from V and 7 from J, leaving 15 bases between them. CDR3 region: CATSESDREYGELFF. As DNA, the CDR3 is TGTGCCACCAGTGAAAGCGACAGAGAATACGGGGAGCTGTTTTTT.

Worth noting for this clonotype: This beta chain lies outside the target of a library built for alpha chains; its clone size means little. The rearrangement uses TRBV5-4 and TRBJ2-1; D unresolved. Germline V gives CDR1 SGHNT, CDR2 YYREEE (reference sequence). The CDR3 covers 13 residues. V gave up 6 bases and J gave up 6 bases, with 13 bases separating them. This CDR3 is CASTVPTSNEQFF. CDR3 DNA sequence: TGTGCCAGCACCGTACCCACCTCCAATGAGCAGTTCTTC.

To note about this clonotype: This beta chain is an off-target read within a library intended for alpha chains, so its frequency means little. This rearrangement joins TRBV27 to TRBJ2-1, with 9 bases aligning to TRBD2. The germline V gene encodes CDR1 MNHEY and CDR2 SMNVEV (reference sequence). There are 16 residues in the CDR3. V was clipped by 1 base and J by 9 bases; unmatched bases: 10. The CDR3 loop is CASSLYQTSGSVEQFF. The CDR3 region has the DNA TGTGCCAGCAGTTTATACCAAACTAGCGGGTCGGTTGAGCAGTTCTTC.

Remarks on this clonotype: This beta chain was picked up by a library intended for alpha chains and is off target, so its count carries little meaning. The chain has TRBV7-9 and TRBJ2-2; D gene unclear. Trimming cost V 2 bases and J 1 base, with 11 bases left between them. The CDR3 runs 16 residues. Germline loops: CDR1 SEHNR, CDR2 FQNEAQ (reference sequence). This CDR3 reads CASSLKVPGNTGELFF. CDR3 bases: TGTGCCAGCAGCTTAAAGGTCCCCGGGAACACCGGGGAGCTGTTTTTT.

By share, this clonotype ranks as medium-sized. This beta chain lies outside the target of a library built for alpha chains; its clone size means little. The chain recombines TRBV14 with TRBJ2-3, with a possible D match to TRBD1 (5 bases). The CDR3 is made up of 14 amino acids. V gave up 8 bases and J gave up 0 bases, with 12 bases separating them. Germline V lookup: CDR1 SGHDN, CDR2 FVKESK. The CDR3 DNA sequence: TGTGCCAGCTCCACAGGAATTAGCACAGATACGCAGTATTTT. Protein: CASSTGISTDTQYF.

This clonotype turned up a few times. The library was prepared for alpha chains; this beta chain is a stray read, so its frequency means little. The genes are TRBV10-3 and TRBJ2-1; D may be TRBD1 (6 bases). CDR1 is ENHRY, CDR2 SYGVKD, per germline. The CDR3 sequence is 15 residues long. V dropped 4 bases and J dropped 5 bases, with 15 bases sitting between them. The CDR3 DNA reads TGTGCCATCAGTGTTCCGGGACGGACAGACAATGAGCAGTTCTTC. Translating gives CAISVPGRTDNEQFF.

As to this clonotype: Found in a library prepared for alpha chains, this beta chain is an off-target read, and its abundance has little meaning. The rearrangement links TRBV29-1 to TRBJ2-2; 13 nucleotides line up with TRBD2. CDR3 length equals 15 residues. Looked up from germline, CDR1 is SQVTM and CDR2 is ANQGSEA. Trimming at V came to 5 bases and at J to 4 bases, leaving 4 bases not matched to a gene. Written as DNA, the CDR3 is TGCAGCGTTTGGACTAGCGGGAGCCTCACCGGGGAGCTGTTTTTT. Translating gives CSVWTSGSLTGELFF.

As concerns this clonotype: This beta chain lies outside the target of a library built for alpha chains; its clone size means little. This chain links TRBV7-9 with TRBJ2-3; TRBD1 agrees at 8 bases. Losses at the gene ends were 4 bases for V and 6 bases for J; bases not matched to a gene: 6. Germline V gene lookup returns CDR1 SEHNR and CDR2 FQNEAQ (reference sequence). There are 14 residues in the CDR3. CDR3 protein: CASSSQGAPDTQYF. CDR3 nucleotide sequence: TGTGCCAGCAGCTCGCAGGGGGCGCCGGATACGCAGTATTTT.

This clonotype was seen a handful of times. This beta chain appears as a stray read in a library generated for alpha chains; its size is not informative. The J gene is TRBJ2-3, the V gene TRBV20-1, with D unresolved. Germline values: CDR1 DFQATT, CDR2 SNEGSKA (reference sequence). This CDR3 has 13 residues. V was pared by 0 bases and J by 0 bases, with 4 bases between. The CDR3 protein is CSARDPSTDTQYF. CDR3 bases: TGCAGTGCTAGAGATCCTAGCACAGATACGCAGTATTTT.

A word on this clonotype: This may come from a read error, since a much larger clone is one base off. Since the library was made to target alpha chains, this beta chain is a stray read and its abundance is not meaningful. V gene TRBV7-9 combines with J gene TRBJ2-4; D may be TRBD1 (6 bases). Germline values: CDR1 SEHNR, CDR2 FQNEAQ (reference sequence). The CDR3 runs 17 residues. CDR3 loop: CATSLGRDRILGDIQYF. CDR3 coding DNA: TGTGCCACCAGCTTAGGACGAGACAGGATTCTCGGAGACATTCAGTACTTC.

Note on this clonotype: This beta chain is an unintended read in a library built for alpha chains; its size means little. This chain uses TRBV6-4 with TRBJ2-1; 9 bases are shared with TRBD2. The CDR3 covers 15 residues. The trim removed 6 bases at V and 0 bases at J, leaving 3 bases unmatched. Germline values: CDR1 MRHNA, CDR2 SNTAGT. CDR3 in DNA: TGTGCCAGCAGCCTGACTAGCGGCTCCTACAATGAGCAGTTCTTC. Translation: CASSLTSGSYNEQFF.

This clonotype has a handful of counts. Because this beta chain is a stray read in a library intended to capture alpha chains, its abundance should not be given much weight. This sequence joins TRBV7-6 and TRBJ2-3, with a possible D match to TRBD1 (5 bases). V lost 6 bases and J lost 1, with 14 bases in between. The V gene's germline CDR1 is SGHVS and CDR2 FNYEAQ. CDR3 length: 15 amino acids. The CDR3, as DNA: TGTGCCAGCAGATGGACACAAGACCGCACAGATACGCAGTATTTT. This encodes CASRWTQDRTDTQYF.

As regards this clonotype: The size of this beta chain means little, since it is a stray read in a library made for alpha chains. This chain connects TRBV12-3 or TRBV12-4 to TRBJ2-7; the D is unclear. V lost 2 bases and J 3 bases, leaving 8 bases between the germline ends. The CDR3 extends over 13 amino acids. The CDR3 DNA reads as TGTGCCAGCAGTTTAACCTTTAACTACGAGCAGTACTTC. Translation gives CASSLTFNYEQYF.

In its sample, this clonotype ranks as medium-sized (0.01 to 0.1%). This beta chain represents an off-target read in a library built for alpha chains; its size is of limited meaning. The chain couples TRBV7-2 to TRBJ2-7, with D perhaps matching TRBD1 (8 bases). With 5 bases removed from V and 2 bases from J, the gap between germline ends came to 28 bases. The CDR3 loop spans 19 amino acids. Germline assignment: CDR1 SGHTA and CDR2 FQGNSA. The CDR3 DNA sequence: TGTGCCAGCAGCCGTCGACAGGGGACGGGCGGGAGTGGAGCCTACGAGCAGTACTTC. The encoded protein is CASSRRQGTGGSGAYEQYF.

This clonotype was seen a few times. Since it is a stray read in a library aimed at alpha chains, this beta chain has a size that is not meaningful. V and J are TRBV24-1 and TRBJ2-6, with D uncertain. Germline CDR1 reads KGHDR; CDR2 reads SFDVKD. Trimming left V 5 bases short and J 7 bases short, with 11 bases between. The CDR3 spans 14 residues. CDR3 sequence (DNA): TGTGCCACCAGTGCCCACGACACCGCCAACGTCCTGACTTTC. Protein product: CATSAHDTANVLTF.

This clonotype was counted between two and nine times. Because this beta chain is a stray read in a library intended to capture alpha chains, its abundance should not be given much weight. The rearrangement uses TRBV3-1 and TRBJ2-7; D call uncertain. V lost 6 bases, J lost 2 bases, and 8 bases lay in between. The length of the CDR3 is 12 residues. Germline V gene data show CDR1 as LGHDT and CDR2 as YNNKEL (reference sequence). This CDR3 reads CASSRRTYEQYF. The CDR3 DNA is TGTGCCAGCAGTAGACGGACCTACGAGCAGTACTTC.

A note on this clonotype: This beta chain is a stray read from a library made for alpha chains; its abundance is not meaningful. The rearrangement uses TRBV7-2 and TRBJ2-7; 7 bases align to TRBD1. Germline loops: CDR1 SGHTA, CDR2 FQGNSA. J lost 1 base, V lost 6 bases, and 6 bases had no gene match. This CDR3 has 14 amino acids. The CDR3 DNA sequence: TGTGCCAGCAGATTGTGGGACAGTTCCTACGAGCAGTACTTC. The encoded protein is CASRLWDSSYEQYF.

Points on this clonotype: Being off target in a library aimed at alpha chains, this beta chain has a size of little meaning. V usage is TRBV7-9 and J usage is TRBJ2-7; the D is unclear. The germline V gene encodes CDR1 SEHNR and CDR2 FQNEAQ (reference sequence). The length of the CDR3 is 13 residues. Trimming stripped 2 bases from V and 1 base from J, with 6 bases between. CDR3 loop: CASSLTPSYEQYF. CDR3 in DNA: TGTGCCAGCAGCTTAACCCCGTCCTACGAGCAGTACTTC.

Comments on this clonotype: As an off-target read in a library built for alpha chains, this beta chain has a frequency of little significance. V and J are TRBV6-5 and TRBJ2-7; 7 nucleotides match TRBD1. The trim removed 2 bases at V and 0 bases at J, leaving 1 base unmatched. The CDR3 covers 14 residues. The germline gives CDR1 MNHEY, CDR2 SVGAGI. The DNA of the CDR3 is TGTGCCAGCAGTTACCGGACAGGCTCCTACGAGCAGTACTTC. Its translation: CASSYRTGSYEQYF.

As to this clonotype: Because the library targeted alpha chains, this beta chain is an off-target read whose size means little. The genes are TRBV5-4 and TRBJ2-7; 10 bases map to TRBD2. CDR3 length equals 13 residues. Germline V gene data show CDR1 as SGHNT and CDR2 as YYREEE (reference sequence). The V and J ends lost 5 bases and 5 bases, in that order; junction bases with no gene match: 4. CDR3 coding DNA: TGTGCCAGCAGTCTAGCGGGAGAGGACGAGCAGTACTTC. Translating it yields CASSLAGEDEQYF.

This clonotype was observed a few times. Little can be read into the size of this beta chain, an off-target read in a library designed for alpha chains. This chain uses TRBV29-1 with TRBJ2-7, with 9 bases lining up with TRBD1. There are 14 residues in the CDR3. Germline V gene sequence: CDR1 SQVTM, CDR2 ANQGSEA. The CDR3 spells CDLGTGKAAYEQYF. The CDR3 DNA reads TGCGATCTGGGGACAGGGAAGGCGGCCTACGAGCAGTACTTC.

The table lists this clonotype with a few counts. The library was prepared for alpha chains; this beta chain is a stray read, so its frequency means little. V usage is TRBV6-5 and J usage is TRBJ2-5; tentative D call: TRBD2 (6 bases). CDR1 and CDR2 from the germline V gene are MNHEY and SVGAGI. The V and J ends lost 6 bases and 4 bases respectively, with 12 bases between them. The CDR3 length is 13 residues. The CDR3 DNA is TGTGCCAGCAGATTACTAGCTCGAGAGACCCAGTACTTC. Protein product: CASRLLARETQYF.